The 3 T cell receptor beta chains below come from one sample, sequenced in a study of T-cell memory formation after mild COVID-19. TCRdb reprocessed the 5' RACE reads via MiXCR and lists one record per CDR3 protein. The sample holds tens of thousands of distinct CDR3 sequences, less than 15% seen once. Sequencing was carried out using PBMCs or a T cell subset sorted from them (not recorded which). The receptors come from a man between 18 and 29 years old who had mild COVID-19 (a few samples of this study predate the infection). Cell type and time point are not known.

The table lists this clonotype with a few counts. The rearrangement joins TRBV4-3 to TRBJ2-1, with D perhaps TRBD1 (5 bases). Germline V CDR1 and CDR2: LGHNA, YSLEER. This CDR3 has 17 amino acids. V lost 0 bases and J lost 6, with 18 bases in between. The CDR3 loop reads CASSQDLGSRASNEQFF. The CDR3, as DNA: TGCGCCAGCAGCCAAGATCTAGGCAGCAGGGCATCCAATGAGCAGTTCTTC.

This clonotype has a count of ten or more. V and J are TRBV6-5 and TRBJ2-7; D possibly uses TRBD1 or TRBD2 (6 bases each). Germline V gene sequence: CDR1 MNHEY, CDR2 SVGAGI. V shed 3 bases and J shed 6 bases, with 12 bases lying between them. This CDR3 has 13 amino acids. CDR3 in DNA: TGTGCCAGCAGTTATGTACAGGGAGGCGAGCAGTACTTC. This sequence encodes CASSYVQGGEQYF.

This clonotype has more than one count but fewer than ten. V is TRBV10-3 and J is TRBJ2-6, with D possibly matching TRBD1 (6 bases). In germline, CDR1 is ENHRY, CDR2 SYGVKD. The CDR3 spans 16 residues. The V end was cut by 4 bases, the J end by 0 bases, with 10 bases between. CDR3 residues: CAISGTASSGANVLTF. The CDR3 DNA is TGTGCCATCAGTGGGACAGCCAGCTCTGGGGCCAACGTCCTGACTTTC.